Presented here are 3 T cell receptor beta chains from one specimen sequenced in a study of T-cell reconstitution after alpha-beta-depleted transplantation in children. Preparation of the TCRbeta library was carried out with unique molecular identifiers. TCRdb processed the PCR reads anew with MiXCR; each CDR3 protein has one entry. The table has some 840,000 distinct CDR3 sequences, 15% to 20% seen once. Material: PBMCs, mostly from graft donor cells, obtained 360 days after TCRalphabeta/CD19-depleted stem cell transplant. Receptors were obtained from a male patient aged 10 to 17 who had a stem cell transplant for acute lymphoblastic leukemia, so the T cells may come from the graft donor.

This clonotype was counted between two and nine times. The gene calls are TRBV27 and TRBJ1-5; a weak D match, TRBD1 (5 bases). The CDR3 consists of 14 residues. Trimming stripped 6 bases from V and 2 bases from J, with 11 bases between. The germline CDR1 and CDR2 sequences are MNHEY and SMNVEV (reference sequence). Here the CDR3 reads CASRGWDGNQPQHF. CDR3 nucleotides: TGTGCCAGCAGGGGGTGGGACGGCAATCAGCCCCAGCATTTT.

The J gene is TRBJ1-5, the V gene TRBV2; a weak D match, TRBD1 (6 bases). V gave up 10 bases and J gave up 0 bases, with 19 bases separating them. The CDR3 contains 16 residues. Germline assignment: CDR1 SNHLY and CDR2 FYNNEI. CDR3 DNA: TGTGCCATCCAGGGGCCCATCGGGGATAGCAATCAGCCCCAGCATTTT. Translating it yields CAIQGPIGDSNQPQHF.

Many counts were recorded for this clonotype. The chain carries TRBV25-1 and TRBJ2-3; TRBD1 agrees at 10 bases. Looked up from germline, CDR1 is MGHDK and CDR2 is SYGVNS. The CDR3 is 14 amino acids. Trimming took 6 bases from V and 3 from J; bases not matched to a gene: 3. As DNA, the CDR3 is TGTGCCAGCAGACCGGGACAGGGGACAGATACGCAGTATTTT. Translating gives CASRPGQGTDTQYF. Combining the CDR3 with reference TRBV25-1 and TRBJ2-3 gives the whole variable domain EADIYQTPRYLVIGTGKKITLECSQTMGHDKMYWYQQDPGMELHLIHYSYGVNSTEKGDLSSESTVSRIRTEHFPLTLESARPSHTSQYLCASRPGQGTDTQYFGPGTRLTVL.